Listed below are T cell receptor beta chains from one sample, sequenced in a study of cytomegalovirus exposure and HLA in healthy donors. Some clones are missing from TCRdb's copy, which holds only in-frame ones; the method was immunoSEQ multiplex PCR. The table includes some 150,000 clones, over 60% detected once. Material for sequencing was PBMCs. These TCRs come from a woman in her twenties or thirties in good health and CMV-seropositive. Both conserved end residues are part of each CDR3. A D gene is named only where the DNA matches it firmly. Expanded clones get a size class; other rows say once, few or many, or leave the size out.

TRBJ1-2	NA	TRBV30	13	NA	CAWSAGKGSGYTF	TGTGCCTGGAGTGCAGGGAAGGGCTCCGGCTACACCTTC
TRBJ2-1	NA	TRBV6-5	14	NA	CASSYSLGSNEQFF	TGTGCCAGCAGTTACTCGTTGGGGAGCAATGAGCAGTTCTTC
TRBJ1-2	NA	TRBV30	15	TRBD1	CASTLFRTGGASYTF	TGTGCCTCTACCCTATTTAGGACAGGGGGCGCGAGCTACACCTTC
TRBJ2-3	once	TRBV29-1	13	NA	CSVEARLTDTQYF	TGCAGCGTTGAGGCTAGGTTGACAGATACGCAGTATTTT
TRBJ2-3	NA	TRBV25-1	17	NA	CASSDQHGRGSADTQYF	TGTGCCAGCAGTGATCAACATGGGAGAGGCTCGGCAGATACGCAGTATTTT
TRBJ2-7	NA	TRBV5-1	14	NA	CASSFQGGHYEQYF	TGCGCCAGCAGCTTTCAGGGGGGCCACTACGAGCAGTACTTC
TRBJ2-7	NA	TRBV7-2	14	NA	CASSLHLGGYEQYF	TGTGCCAGCAGCTTACACCTGGGGGGTTACGAGCAGTACTTC
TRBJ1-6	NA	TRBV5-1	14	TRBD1	CASSSGQLNSPLHF	TGCGCCAGCAGCTCGGGACAGCTTAATTCACCCCTCCACTTT
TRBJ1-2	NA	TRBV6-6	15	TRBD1	CASSYYTGTGVGYTF	TGTGCCAGCAGTTACTATACTGGGACAGGGGTTGGCTACACCTTC
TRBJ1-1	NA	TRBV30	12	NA	CAWSSRAVLAFF	TGTGCCTGGAGCTCGAGGGCAGTTCTAGCTTTCTTT
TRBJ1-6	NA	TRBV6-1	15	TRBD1	CASSGPGQYNSPLHF	TGTGCCAGCAGTGGACCGGGACAGTATAATTCACCCCTCCACTTT
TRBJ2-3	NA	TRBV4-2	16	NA	CASSQDWGGMTDTQYF	TGTGCCAGCAGCCAAGATTGGGGCGGGATGACAGATACGCAGTATTTT
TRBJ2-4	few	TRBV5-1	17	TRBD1	CASRRSGTGGSKNIQYF	TGCGCCAGCAGGAGATCCGGGACAGGGGGATCCAAAAACATTCAGTACTTC
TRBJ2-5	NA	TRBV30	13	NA	CAWSGSVPETQYF	TGTGCCTGGAGCGGGTCCGTCCCAGAGACCCAGTACTTC
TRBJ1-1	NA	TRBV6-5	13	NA	CASSYEMNTEAFF	TGTGCCAGCAGTTATGAGATGAACACTGAAGCTTTCTTT
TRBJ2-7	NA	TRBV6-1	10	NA	CASYYYEQYF	TGTGCCAGTTATTACTACGAGCAGTACTTC
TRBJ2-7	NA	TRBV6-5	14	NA	CASSYSSGTYEQYF	TGTGCCAGCAGTTACTCTTCGGGGACCTACGAGCAGTACTTC
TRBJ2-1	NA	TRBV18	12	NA	CASSSDSNEQFF	TGTGCCAGCTCATCGGACTCCAATGAGCAGTTCTTC
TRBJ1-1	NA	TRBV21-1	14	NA	CASSIRQGGTEAFF	TGTGCCAGCAGCATCCGACAGGGCGGCACTGAAGCTTTCTTT
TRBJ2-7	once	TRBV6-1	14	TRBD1	CASSGTGISYEQYF	TGTGCCAGCAGCGGGACAGGGATCTCCTACGAGCAGTACTTC
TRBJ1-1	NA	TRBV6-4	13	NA	CASRYRMNTEAFF	TGTGCCAGCAGGTACAGAATGAACACTGAAGCTTTCTTT
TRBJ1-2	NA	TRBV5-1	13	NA	CASSLAGMDGYTF	TGCGCCAGCAGCTTAGCAGGAATGGATGGCTACACCTTC
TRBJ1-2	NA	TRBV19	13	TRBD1	CASGTGSNYGYTF	TGTGCCAGTGGGACAGGGAGCAACTATGGCTACACCTTC
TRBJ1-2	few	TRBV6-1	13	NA	CASSEQGNYGYTF	TGTGCCAGCAGTGAACAGGGGAACTATGGCTACACCTTC
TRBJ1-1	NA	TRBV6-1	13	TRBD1	CASRKDRATEAFF	TGTGCCAGCAGGAAGGACAGGGCCACTGAAGCTTTCTTT
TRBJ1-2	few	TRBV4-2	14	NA	CASSQGEINYGYTF	TGTGCCAGCAGCCAAGGAGAGATTAACTATGGCTACACCTTC
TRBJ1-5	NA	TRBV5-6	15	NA	CASSWGPGGNQPQHF	TGTGCCAGCAGCTGGGGGCCAGGGGGCAATCAGCCCCAGCATTTT
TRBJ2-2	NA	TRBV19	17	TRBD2	CASSPQGLAGYTGELFF	TGTGCCAGTAGCCCACAGGGACTAGCGGGCTACACCGGGGAGCTGTTTTTT
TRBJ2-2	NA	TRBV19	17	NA	CASSSLRTVENTGELFF	TGTGCCAGTAGTTCTCTCCGGACAGTTGAGAACACCGGGGAGCTGTTTTTT
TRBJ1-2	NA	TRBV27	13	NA	CASTSTGNYGYTF	TGTGCCAGCACCTCTACAGGGAACTATGGCTACACCTTC
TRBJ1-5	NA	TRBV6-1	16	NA	CASSAQTTGGNQPQHF	TGTGCCAGCAGTGCCCAGACTACGGGCGGCAATCAGCCCCAGCATTTT
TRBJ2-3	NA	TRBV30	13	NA	CAWSGGGTDTQYF	TGTGCCTGGAGCGGCGGCGGCACAGATACGCAGTATTTT
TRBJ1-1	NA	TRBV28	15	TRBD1	CASSFRDRVLTEAFF	TGTGCCAGCAGTTTCCGGGACAGGGTTCTCACTGAAGCTTTCTTT
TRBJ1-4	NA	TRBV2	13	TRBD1	CASRDRVSEKLFF	TGTGCCAGCCGGGACAGGGTTAGTGAAAAACTGTTTTTT
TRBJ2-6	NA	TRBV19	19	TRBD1	CASSKDRGTTFSGANVLTF	TGTGCCAGTAGTAAAGACAGGGGGACGACTTTTTCTGGGGCCAACGTCCTGACTTTC
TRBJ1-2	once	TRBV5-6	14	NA	CASSAGRVNYGYTF	TGTGCCAGCAGCGCCGGCAGGGTCAACTATGGCTACACCTTC
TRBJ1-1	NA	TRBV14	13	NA	CASNVNTGTEAFF	TGTGCCAGCAACGTCAATACGGGGACTGAAGCTTTCTTT
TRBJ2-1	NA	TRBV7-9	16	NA	CASSFSRLGSYNEQFF	TGTGCCAGCAGCTTTTCAAGACTAGGATCCTACAATGAGCAGTTCTTC
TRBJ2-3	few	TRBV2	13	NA	CASEGFRTDTQYF	TGTGCCAGCGAGGGCTTTAGGACAGATACGCAGTATTTT
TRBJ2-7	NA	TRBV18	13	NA	CASSPADFYEQYF	TGTGCCAGCTCACCCGCCGACTTCTACGAGCAGTACTTC
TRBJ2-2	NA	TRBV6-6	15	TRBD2	CASSRGLERSGELFF	TGTGCCAGCAGCCGGGGACTAGAAAGAAGCGGGGAGCTGTTTTTT
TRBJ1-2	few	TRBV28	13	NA	CASSIVANYGYTF	TGTGCCAGCAGTATAGTCGCTAACTATGGCTACACCTTC
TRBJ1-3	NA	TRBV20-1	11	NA	CSAREPGAIYF	TGCAGTGCTAGAGAACCGGGGGCCATATATTTT
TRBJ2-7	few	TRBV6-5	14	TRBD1	CASSYDRATYEQYF	TGTGCCAGCAGTTACGACAGGGCCACCTACGAGCAGTACTTC
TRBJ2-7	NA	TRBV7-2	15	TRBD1	CASSPQGSSSYEQYF	TGTGCCAGCAGCCCACAGGGGTCCTCCTCCTACGAGCAGTACTTC
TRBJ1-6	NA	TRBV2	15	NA	CASSADSRVSSPLHF	TGTGCCAGCAGCGCTGACAGTCGGGTCAGTTCACCCCTCCACTTT
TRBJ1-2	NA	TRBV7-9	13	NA	CASSWGGSYGYTF	TGTGCCAGCAGCTGGGGGGGAAGCTATGGCTACACCTTC